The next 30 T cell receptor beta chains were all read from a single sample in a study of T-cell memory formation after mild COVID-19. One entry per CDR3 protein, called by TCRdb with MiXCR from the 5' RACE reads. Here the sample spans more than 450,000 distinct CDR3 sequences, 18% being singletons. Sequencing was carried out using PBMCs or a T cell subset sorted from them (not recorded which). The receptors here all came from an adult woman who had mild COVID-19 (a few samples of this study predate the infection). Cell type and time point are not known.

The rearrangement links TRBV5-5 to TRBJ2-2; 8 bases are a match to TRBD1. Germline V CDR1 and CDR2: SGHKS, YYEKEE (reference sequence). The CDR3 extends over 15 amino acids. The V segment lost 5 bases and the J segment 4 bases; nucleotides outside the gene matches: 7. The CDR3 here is CASRRGQGGTGELFF. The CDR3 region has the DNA TGTGCCAGCAGGCGAGGACAGGGCGGCACCGGGGAGCTGTTTTTT.

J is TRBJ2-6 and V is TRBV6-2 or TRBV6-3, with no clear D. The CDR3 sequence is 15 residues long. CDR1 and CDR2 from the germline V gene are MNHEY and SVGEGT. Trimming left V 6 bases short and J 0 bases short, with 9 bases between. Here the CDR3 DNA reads TGTGCCAGCAGCCCGAGTACCTCTGGGGCCAACGTCCTGACTTTC. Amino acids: CASSPSTSGANVLTF.

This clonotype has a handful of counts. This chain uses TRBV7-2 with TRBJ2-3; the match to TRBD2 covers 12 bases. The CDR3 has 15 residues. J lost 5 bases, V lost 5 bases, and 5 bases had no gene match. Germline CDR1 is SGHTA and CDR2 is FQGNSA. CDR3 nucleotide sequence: TGTGCCAGCAGCGGACAGGGACTAGCGGGAGATACGCAGTATTTT. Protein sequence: CASSGQGLAGDTQYF.

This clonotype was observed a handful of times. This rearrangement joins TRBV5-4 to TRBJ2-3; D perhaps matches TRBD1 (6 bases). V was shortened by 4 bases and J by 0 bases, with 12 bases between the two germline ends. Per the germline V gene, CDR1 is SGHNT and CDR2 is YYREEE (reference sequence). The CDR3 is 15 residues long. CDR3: CASSLRQASTDTQYF. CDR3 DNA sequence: TGTGCCAGCAGCCTGCGACAGGCAAGCACAGATACGCAGTATTTT.

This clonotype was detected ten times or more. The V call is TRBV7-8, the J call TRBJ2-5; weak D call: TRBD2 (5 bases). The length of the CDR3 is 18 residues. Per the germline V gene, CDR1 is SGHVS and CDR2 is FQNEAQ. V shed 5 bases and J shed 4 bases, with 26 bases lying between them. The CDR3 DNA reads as TGTGCCAGCAGCCAAGGACTCAAAACCCTGCACTTACCAGAGACCCAGTACTTC. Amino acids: CASSQGLKTLHLPETQYF.

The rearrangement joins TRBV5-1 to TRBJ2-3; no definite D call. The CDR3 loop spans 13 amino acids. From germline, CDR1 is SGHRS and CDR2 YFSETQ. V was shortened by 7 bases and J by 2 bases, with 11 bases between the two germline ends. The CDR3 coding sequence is TGCGCCAGCGGTGTCAGAAACACAGATACGCAGTATTTT. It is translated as CASGVRNTDTQYF. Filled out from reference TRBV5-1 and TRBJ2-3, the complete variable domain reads KAGVTQTPRYLIKTRGQQVTLSCSPISGHRSVSWYQQTPGQGLQFLFEYFSETQRNKGNFPGRFSGRQFSNSRSEMNVSTLELGDSALYLCASGVRNTDTQYFGPGTRLTVL.

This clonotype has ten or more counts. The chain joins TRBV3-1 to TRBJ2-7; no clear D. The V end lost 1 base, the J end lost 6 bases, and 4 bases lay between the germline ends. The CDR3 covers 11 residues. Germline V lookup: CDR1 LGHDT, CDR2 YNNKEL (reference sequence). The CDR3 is CASSQVGEQYF. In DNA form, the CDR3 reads TGTGCCAGCAGCCAAGTGGGCGAGCAGTACTTC.

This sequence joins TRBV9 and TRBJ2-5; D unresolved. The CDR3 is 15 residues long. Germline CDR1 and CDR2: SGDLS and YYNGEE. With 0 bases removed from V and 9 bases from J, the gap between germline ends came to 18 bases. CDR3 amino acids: CASSVAPDEDFPQYF. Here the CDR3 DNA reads TGTGCCAGCAGCGTAGCCCCGGATGAAGACTTCCCCCAGTACTTC.

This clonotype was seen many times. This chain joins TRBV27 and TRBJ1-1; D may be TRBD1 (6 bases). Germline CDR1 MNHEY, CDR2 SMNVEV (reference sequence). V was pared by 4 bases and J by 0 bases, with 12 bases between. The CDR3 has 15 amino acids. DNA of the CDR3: TGTGCCAGCAGTTATAACAGGGAGATGAACACTGAAGCTTTCTTT. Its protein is CASSYNREMNTEAFF.

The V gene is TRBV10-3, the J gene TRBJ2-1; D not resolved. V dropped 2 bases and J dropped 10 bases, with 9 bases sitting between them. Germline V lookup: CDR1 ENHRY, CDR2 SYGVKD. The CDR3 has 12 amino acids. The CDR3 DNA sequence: TGTGCCATCAGTGAGCCCAGAGAGGAGCAGTTCTTC. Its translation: CAISEPREEQFF.

The CDR3 region is CASSPGTSGGTFREEQYF. The CDR3 DNA reads as TGTGCCAGCAGCCCCGGGACTAGCGGGGGTACCTTTCGGGAGGAGCAGTACTTC. The chain joins TRBV9 to TRBJ2-7, with 14 bases that match TRBD2. Trimming at V came to 4 bases and at J to 7 bases, leaving 16 bases not matched to a gene. CDR3 length equals 18 residues. Germline CDR1 SGDLS, CDR2 YYNGEE.

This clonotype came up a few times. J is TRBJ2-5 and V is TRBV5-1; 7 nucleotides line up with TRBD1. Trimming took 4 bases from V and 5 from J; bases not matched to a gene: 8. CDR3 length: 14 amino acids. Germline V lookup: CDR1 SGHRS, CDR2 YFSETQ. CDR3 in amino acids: CASSQQGLRETQYF. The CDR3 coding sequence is TGCGCCAGCAGCCAACAGGGGTTGAGGGAGACCCAGTACTTC.

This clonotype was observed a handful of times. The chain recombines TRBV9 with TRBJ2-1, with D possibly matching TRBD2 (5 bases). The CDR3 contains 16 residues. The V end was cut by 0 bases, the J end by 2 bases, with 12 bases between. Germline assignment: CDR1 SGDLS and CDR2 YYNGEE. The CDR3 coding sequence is TGTGCCAGCAGCGTAGAGGGAGCGGCAACCTACAATGAGCAGTTCTTC. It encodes CASSVEGAATYNEQFF.

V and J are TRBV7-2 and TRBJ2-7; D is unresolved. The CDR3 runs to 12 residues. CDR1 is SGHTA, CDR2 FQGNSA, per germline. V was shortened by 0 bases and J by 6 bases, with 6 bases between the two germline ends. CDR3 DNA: TGTGCCAGCAGCTTAGCTGGGATCGAGCAGTACTTC. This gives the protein CASSLAGIEQYF.

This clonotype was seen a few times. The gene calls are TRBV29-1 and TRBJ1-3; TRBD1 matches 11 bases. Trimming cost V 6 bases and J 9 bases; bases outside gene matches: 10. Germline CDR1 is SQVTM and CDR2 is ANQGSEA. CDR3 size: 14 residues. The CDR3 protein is CSVGTGGALGTIYF. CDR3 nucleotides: TGCAGCGTCGGGACAGGGGGAGCCCTGGGCACCATATATTTT.

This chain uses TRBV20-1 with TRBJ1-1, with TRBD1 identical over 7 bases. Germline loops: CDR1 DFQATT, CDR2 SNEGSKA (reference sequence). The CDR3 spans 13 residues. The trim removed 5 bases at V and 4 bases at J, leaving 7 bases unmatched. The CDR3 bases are TGCAGTGCTCGACCGACAGGGTCCACTGAAGCTTTCTTT. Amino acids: CSARPTGSTEAFF.

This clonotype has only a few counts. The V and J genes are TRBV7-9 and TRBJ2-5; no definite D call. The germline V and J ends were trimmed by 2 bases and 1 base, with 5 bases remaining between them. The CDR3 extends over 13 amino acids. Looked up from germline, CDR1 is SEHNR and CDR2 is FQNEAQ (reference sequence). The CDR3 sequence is CASSLPIQETQYF. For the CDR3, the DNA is TGTGCCAGCAGCTTACCAATCCAAGAGACCCAGTACTTC.

CDR3 sequence: CASSLDSWPGEQFF. The CDR3 DNA is TGTGCCAGCAGCTTGGACTCGTGGCCGGGTGAGCAGTTCTTC. The chain uses TRBV2 and TRBJ2-1; maybe TRBD2 (5 bases). Germline lookup yields CDR1 SNHLY and CDR2 FYNNEI. V shed 6 bases and J shed 9 bases, with 18 bases lying between them. The CDR3 runs to 14 residues.

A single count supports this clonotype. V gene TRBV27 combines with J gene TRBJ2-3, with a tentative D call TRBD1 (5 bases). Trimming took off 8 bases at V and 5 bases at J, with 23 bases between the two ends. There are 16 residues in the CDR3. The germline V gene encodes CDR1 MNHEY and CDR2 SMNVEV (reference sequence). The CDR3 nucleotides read TGTGCCAGCCGACCACTCAGGGCTACCCAGAGAGATACGCAGTATTTT. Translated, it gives CASRPLRATQRDTQYF.

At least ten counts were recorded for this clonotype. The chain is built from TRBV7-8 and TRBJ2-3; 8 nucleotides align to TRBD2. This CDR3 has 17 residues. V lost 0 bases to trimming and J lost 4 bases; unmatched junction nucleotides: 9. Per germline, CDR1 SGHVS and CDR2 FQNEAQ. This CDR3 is CASSLAPLLAVADTQYF. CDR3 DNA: TGTGCCAGCAGCTTAGCGCCTCTACTAGCGGTGGCAGATACGCAGTATTTT.

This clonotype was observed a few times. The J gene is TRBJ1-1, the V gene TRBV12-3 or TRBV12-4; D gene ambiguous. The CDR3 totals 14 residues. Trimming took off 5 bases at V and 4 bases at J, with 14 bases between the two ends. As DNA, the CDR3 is TGTGCCAGCAGTGATTGGGGTGAGATCACTGAAGCTTTCTTT. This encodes CASSDWGEITEAFF.

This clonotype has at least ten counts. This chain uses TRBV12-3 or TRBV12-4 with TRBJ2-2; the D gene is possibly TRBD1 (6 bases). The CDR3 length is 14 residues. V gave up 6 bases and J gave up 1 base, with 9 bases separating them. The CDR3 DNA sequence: TGTGCCAGCAGCTTACAGGGGAACACCGGGGAGCTGTTTTTT. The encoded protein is CASSLQGNTGELFF.

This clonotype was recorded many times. CDR3 coding DNA: TGTGCCAGCAGCTTAGATGGAGGCCGGAGCACAGATACGCAGTATTTT. Its translation is CASSLDGGRSTDTQYF. The V call is TRBV11-2, the J call TRBJ2-3; D is perhaps TRBD2 (5 bases). The CDR3 runs to 16 residues. Germline V gives CDR1 SGHAT, CDR2 FQNNGV. Deletions cut 0 bases from V and 0 bases from J, with 10 bases between.

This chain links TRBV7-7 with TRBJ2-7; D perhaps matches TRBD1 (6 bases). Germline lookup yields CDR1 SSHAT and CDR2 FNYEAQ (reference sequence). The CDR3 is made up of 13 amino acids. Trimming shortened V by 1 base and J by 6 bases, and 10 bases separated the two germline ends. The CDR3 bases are TGTGCCAGCAGCTTAGAAGTAGGGGGCGAGCAGTACTTC. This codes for CASSLEVGGEQYF.

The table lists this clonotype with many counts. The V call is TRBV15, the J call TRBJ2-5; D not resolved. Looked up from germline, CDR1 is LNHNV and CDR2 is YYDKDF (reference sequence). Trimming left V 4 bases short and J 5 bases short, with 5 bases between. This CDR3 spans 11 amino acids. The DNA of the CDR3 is TGTGCCACCAGCAATTCCGAGACCCAGTACTTC. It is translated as CATSNSETQYF.

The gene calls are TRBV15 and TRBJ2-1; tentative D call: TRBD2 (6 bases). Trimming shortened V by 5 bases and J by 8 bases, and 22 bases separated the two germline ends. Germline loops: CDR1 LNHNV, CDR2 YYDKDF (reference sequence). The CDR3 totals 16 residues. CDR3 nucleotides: TGTGCCACCAGCGGGAGGAGGGCCCTAGAGTACGATGAGCAGTTCTTC. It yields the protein CATSGRRALEYDEQFF. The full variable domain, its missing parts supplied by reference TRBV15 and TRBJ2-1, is DAMVIQNPRYQVTQFGKPVTLSCSQTLNHNVMYWYQQKSSQAPKLLFHYYDKDFNNEADTPDNFQSRRPNTSFCFLDIRSPGLGDTAMYLCATSGRRALEYDEQFFGPGTRLTVL.

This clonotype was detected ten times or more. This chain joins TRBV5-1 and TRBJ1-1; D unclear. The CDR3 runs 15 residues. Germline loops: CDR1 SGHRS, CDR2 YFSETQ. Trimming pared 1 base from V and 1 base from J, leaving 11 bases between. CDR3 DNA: TGCGCCAGCAGCTTGTCTCAGGTACCGAACACTGAAGCTTTCTTT. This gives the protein CASSLSQVPNTEAFF.

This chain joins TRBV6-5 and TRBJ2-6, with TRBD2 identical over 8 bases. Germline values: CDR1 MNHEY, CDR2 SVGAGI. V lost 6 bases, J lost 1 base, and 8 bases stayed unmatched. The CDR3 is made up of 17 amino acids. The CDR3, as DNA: TGTGCCAGCAGACATAAAGCGGGAGCGTCTGGGGCCAACGTCCTGACTTTC. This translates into CASRHKAGASGANVLTF.

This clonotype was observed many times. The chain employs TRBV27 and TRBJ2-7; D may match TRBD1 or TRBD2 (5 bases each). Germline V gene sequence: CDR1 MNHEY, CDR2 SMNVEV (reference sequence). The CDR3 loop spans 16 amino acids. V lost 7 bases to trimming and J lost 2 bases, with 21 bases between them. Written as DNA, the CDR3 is TGTGCCAGCACCCCCCTAGCCTCCCAGGGCACCTACGAGCAGTACTTC. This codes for CASTPLASQGTYEQYF.

CDR3 in DNA: TGTGCCAGCAGCTCCAGGGATCTTGGGACCACGGGAAAAAACATTCAGTACTTC. This codes for CASSSRDLGTTGKNIQYF. The chain recombines TRBV12-3 or TRBV12-4 with TRBJ2-4; D is tentatively TRBD1 or TRBD2 (5 bases each). This CDR3 is 18 amino acids long. The V end lost 6 bases, the J end lost 4 bases, and 25 bases lay between the germline ends.